This is a list of T cell receptor beta chains from one sample in a study of shared clonotypes between healthy human individuals. TCRdb's copy holds only in-frame clones and misses some; the assay was immunoSEQ multiplex PCR. The sample lists 1.6 million or so clones; approximately 97% were seen once. Specimen: naive CD4+ T cells sorted from blood. These receptors were taken from a man younger than 40 in good health. CDR3s include the opening cysteine and the closing phenylalanine or tryptophan. The D gene is left open where the match is weak. Size values are once, few and many counts, or a class for expanded clones, and some rows have none.

>TRBJ2-2|-|TRBV6-1|TRBD2
CASSAPGLAGGTGELFF
TGTGCCAGCAGTGCCCCGGGACTAGCGGGAGGAACCGGGGAGCTGTTTTTT
>TRBJ2-1|-|TRBV6-5|TRBD2
CASSYSRGLAVREQFF
TGTGCCAGCAGTTACTCTAGGGGACTAGCGGTCAGGGAGCAGTTCTTC
>TRBJ2-3|-|TRBV2|-
CANTLQGSTDTQYF
TGTGCCAACACTCTCCAAGGCTCCACAGATACGCAGTATTTT
>TRBJ2-7|-|TRBV7-2|-
CASSPGDGTYEQYF
TGTGCCAGCAGCCCTGGGGACGGTACCTACGAGCAGTACTTC
>TRBJ2-7|once|TRBV29-1|-
CSAKKEAHYEQYF
TGCAGCGCCAAAAAGGAGGCCCACTACGAGCAGTACTTC
>TRBJ2-1|-|TRBV5-4|TRBD1
CASSLARTGSYNEQFF
TGTGCCAGCAGCTTGGCCCGGACAGGATCCTACAATGAGCAGTTCTTC
>TRBJ2-1|-|TRBV5-1|TRBD2
CASRPGLAGRDEQFF
TGCGCCAGCAGACCGGGACTAGCGGGAAGGGATGAGCAGTTCTTC
>TRBJ2-7|-|TRBV6-1|-
CASSDGRNNEQYF
TGTGCCAGCAGCGATGGACGAAACAACGAGCAGTACTTC
>TRBJ2-7|-|TRBV18|TRBD1
CASSPKATGRTGQYF
TGTGCCAGCTCACCAAAGGCGACAGGGCGAACCGGGCAGTACTTC
>TRBJ1-2|-|TRBV28|-
CASSLVGGRDYGYTF
TGTGCCAGCAGTTTAGTGGGGGGCCGGGACTATGGCTACACCTTC
>TRBJ2-7|-|TRBV7-3|TRBD1
CASSLRRGSEQYF
TGTGCCAGCAGCTTACGCAGGGGGTCCGAGCAGTACTTC
>TRBJ2-6|-|TRBV29-1|TRBD1
CSARLWDRENGANVLTF
TGCAGCGCTCGACTGTGGGACAGGGAAAATGGAGCCAACGTCCTGACTTTC
>TRBJ1-1|-|TRBV6-5|-
CASSGVPMNTEAFF
TGTGCCAGCAGTGGCGTACCCATGAACACTGAAGCTTTCTTT
>TRBJ2-1|-|TRBV9|-
CASSVLAQGEQFF
TGTGCCAGCAGCGTACTAGCGCAGGGTGAGCAGTTCTTC
>TRBJ2-7|-|TRBV28|TRBD1
CASSSPGTASYEQYF
TGTGCCAGCAGTTCCCCCGGGACAGCCTCCTACGAGCAGTACTTC
>TRBJ1-1|-|TRBV15|-
CATSRGQTGRAFF
TGTGCCACCAGCAGAGGGCAGACGGGGAGGGCTTTCTTT
>TRBJ2-5|few|TRBV5-1|-
CASSLEGETQYF
TGCGCCAGCAGCTTGGAGGGTGAGACCCAGTACTTC
>TRBJ2-7|once|TRBV5-1|TRBD2
CASSPGAGEYEQYF
TGCGCCAGCAGCCCCGGAGCGGGAGAGTACGAGCAGTACTTC
>TRBJ2-7|-|TRBV5-5|TRBD1
CASSRQGYEQYF
TGTGCCAGCAGCAGACAGGGATACGAGCAGTACTTC
>TRBJ2-1|-|TRBV27|TRBD2
CASSSGLAYNEQFF
TGTGCCAGCAGTTCAGGACTAGCCTACAATGAGCAGTTCTTC
>TRBJ2-3|-|TRBV6-4|-
CASSVDQTTDTQYF
TGTGCCAGCAGTGTGGATCAGACCACAGATACGCAGTATTTT
>TRBJ2-4|-|TRBV7-8|-
CASSPLIDIQYF
TGTGCCAGCAGCCCCCTAATCGACATTCAGTACTTC
>TRBJ1-1|-|TRBV7-6|TRBD1
CASSLRRTGDHTEAFF
TGTGCCAGCAGCTTACGGCGGACAGGGGACCACACTGAAGCTTTCTTT
>TRBJ2-3|-|TRBV29-1|TRBD1
CSLRGTGRDTQYF
TGCAGCTTACGCGGGACAGGGAGAGATACGCAGTATTTT
>TRBJ2-6|-|TRBV28|-
CASSGRAGANVLTF
TGTGCCAGCTCTGGCAGGGCTGGGGCCAACGTCCTGACTTTC
>TRBJ1-5|-|TRBV20-1|-
CSASKDQPQHF
TGCAGTGCTAGCAAGGATCAGCCCCAGCATTTT
>TRBJ1-5|-|TRBV9|-
CASSVGGGYQPQHF
TGTGCCAGCAGCGTAGGAGGGGGGTACCAGCCCCAGCATTTT
>TRBJ2-2|-|TRBV4-1|TRBD1
CASSQGGQTNTGELFF
TGCGCCAGCAGCCAAGGGGGACAGACGAACACCGGGGAGCTGTTTTTT
>TRBJ1-2|-|TRBV5-1|-
CASSFRLVYGYTF
TGCGCCAGCAGCTTTCGACTGGTCTATGGCTACACCTTC
>TRBJ2-5|-|TRBV4-1|-
CASSQKLYQETQYF
TGCGCCAGCAGCCAAAAGTTATACCAAGAGACCCAGTACTTC
>TRBJ1-1|-|TRBV5-6|-
CASSPGSRDGEAFF
TGTGCCAGCAGCCCGGGCTCGCGGGACGGGGAAGCTTTCTTT
>TRBJ2-6|-|TRBV4-1|TRBD2
CASSQSGTSNTGANVLTF
TGCGCCAGCAGCCAATCCGGGACTAGCAACACTGGGGCCAACGTCCTGACTTTC